This T cell receptor (beta chain) was identified during a study of cytomegalovirus exposure and HLA in healthy donors. General observations from the study: Associated with cytomegalovirus, according to the listing, were around 170 TCR beta chains. Follow-up analysis later connected one missense variant in DCLRE1C with trimming of TCR beta V- and J-genes.

The study sampled nominally healthy donors, though unrecorded immune exposures were likely. This CDR3 is 16 amino acids long. The V segment lost 4 bases and the J segment 3 bases; nucleotides outside the gene matches: 6. Germline V gene data show CDR1 as LGHNA and CDR2 as YNFKEQ. Remarks on this clone: What it binds is not known.

The study ran its PCR with 60 Vbeta and 13 Jbeta primers. Repertoires were generated with immunoSEQ multiplex PCR, while TCRdb's copy carries only in-frame clones and drops some. The table includes about 100,000 clones, 65% to 80% detected once. The sample consisted of PBMCs. The chain recombines TRBV4-2 with TRBJ1-5; TRBD1 agrees at 10 bases. The TCR originated in a woman between 35 and 50 years old in good health and CMV-seronegative. The CDR3 bases are TGTGCCAGCAGCCCGGGGACAGGGGAAGACAATCAGCCCCAGCATTTT. This encodes CASSPGTGEDNQPQHF.